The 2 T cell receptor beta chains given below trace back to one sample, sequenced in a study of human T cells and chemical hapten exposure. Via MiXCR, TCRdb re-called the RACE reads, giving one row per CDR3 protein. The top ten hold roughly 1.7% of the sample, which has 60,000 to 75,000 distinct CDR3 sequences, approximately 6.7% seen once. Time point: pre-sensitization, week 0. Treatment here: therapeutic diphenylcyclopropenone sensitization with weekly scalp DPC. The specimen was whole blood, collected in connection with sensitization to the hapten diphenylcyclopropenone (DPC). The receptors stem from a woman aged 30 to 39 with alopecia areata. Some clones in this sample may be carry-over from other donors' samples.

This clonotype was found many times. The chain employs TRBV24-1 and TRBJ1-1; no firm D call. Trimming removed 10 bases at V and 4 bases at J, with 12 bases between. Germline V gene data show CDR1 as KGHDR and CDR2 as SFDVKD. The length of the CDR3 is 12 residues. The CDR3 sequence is CATKRLCTEAFF. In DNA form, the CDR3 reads TGTGCCACGAAACGACTTTGCACTGAAGCTTTCTTT.

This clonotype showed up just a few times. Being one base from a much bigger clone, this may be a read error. CDR3 DNA: TGTGCCAGCAGCCCCTCGACAGGAAACACTGAAGCTTTCTTT. Its protein is CASSPSTGNTEAFF. The rearrangement joins TRBV12-3 or TRBV12-4 to TRBJ1-1; TRBD1 might be the D (6 bases). V was pared by 6 bases and J by 2 bases, with 13 bases between. The CDR3 has 14 residues.